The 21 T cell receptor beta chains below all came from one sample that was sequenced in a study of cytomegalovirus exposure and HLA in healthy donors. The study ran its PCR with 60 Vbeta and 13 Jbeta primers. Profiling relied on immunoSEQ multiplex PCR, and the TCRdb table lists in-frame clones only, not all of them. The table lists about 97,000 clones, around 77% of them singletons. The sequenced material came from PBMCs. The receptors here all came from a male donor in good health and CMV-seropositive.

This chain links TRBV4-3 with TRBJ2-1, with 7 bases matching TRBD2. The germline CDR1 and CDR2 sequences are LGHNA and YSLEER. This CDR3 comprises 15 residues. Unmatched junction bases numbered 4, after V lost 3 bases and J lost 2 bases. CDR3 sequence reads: CASSHLAETYNEQFF. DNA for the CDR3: TGCGCCAGCAGCCACCTAGCGGAAACCTACAATGAGCAGTTCTTC.

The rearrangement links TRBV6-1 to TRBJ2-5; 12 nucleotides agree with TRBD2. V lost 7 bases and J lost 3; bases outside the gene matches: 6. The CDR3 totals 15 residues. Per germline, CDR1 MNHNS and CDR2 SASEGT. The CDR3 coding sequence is TGTGCCAGCACCCACCGGACTAGCGGGAAAGAGACCCAGTACTTC. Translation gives CASTHRTSGKETQYF.

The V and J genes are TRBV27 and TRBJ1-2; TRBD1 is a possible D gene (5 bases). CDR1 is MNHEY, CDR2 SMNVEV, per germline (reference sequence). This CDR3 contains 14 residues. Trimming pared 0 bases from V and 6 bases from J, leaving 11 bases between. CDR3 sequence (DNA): TGTGCCAGCAGTTTATCAGGGGTTGAAGATGGCTACACCTTC. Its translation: CASSLSGVEDGYTF.

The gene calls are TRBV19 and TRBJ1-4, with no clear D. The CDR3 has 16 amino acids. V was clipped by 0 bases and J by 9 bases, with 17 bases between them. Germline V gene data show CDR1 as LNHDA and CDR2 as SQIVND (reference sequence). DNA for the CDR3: TGTGCCAGTAGTATAGATCCCAACGGCCAGACACAAAAACTGTTTTTT. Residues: CASSIDPNGQTQKLFF.

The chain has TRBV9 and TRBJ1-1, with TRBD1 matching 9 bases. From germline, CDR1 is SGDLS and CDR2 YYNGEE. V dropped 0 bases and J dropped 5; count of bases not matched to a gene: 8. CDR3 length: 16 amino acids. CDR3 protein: CASSVVPQGALTEAFF. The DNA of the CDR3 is TGTGCCAGCAGCGTAGTCCCACAGGGGGCGCTTACTGAAGCTTTCTTT.

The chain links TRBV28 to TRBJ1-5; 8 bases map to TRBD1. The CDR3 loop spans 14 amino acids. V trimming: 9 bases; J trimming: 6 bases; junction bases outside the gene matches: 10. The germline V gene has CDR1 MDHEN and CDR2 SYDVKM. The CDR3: CASDSGGAGQPQHF. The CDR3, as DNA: TGTGCCAGTGATTCAGGGGGCGCGGGTCAGCCCCAGCATTTT. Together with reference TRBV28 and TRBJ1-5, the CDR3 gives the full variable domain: DVKVTQSSRYLVKRTGEKVFLECVQDMDHENMFWYRQDPGLGLRLIYFSYDVKMKEKGDIPEGYSVSREKKERFSLILESASTNQTSMYLCASDSGGAGQPQHFGDGTRLSIL.

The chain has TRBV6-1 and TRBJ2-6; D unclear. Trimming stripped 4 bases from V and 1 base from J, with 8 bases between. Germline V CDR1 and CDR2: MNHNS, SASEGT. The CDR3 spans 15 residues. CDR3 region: CASSVQTSGANVLTF. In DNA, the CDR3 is TGTGCCAGCAGTGTTCAAACATCTGGGGCCAACGTCCTGACTTTC.

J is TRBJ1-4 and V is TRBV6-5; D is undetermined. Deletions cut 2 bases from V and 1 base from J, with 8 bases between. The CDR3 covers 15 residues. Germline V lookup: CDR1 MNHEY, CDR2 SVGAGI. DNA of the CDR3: TGTGCCAGCAGTTACGTGGCATTAACTAATGAAAAACTGTTTTTT. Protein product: CASSYVALTNEKLFF.

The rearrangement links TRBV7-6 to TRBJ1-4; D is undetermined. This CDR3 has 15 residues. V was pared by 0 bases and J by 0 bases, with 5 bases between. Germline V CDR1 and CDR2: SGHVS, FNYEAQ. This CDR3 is CASSLATATNEKLFF. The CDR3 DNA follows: TGTGCCAGCAGCTTAGCAACAGCAACTAATGAAAAACTGTTTTTT.

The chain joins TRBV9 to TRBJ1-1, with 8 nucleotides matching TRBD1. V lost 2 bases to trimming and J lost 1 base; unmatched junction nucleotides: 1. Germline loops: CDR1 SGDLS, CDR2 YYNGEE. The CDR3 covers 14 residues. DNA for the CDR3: TGTGCCAGCAGCGTCGGGACAGGGAACACTGAAGCTTTCTTT. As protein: CASSVGTGNTEAFF.

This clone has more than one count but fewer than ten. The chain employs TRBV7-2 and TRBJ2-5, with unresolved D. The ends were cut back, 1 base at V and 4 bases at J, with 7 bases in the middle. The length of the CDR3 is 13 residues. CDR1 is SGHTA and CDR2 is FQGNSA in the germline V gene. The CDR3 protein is CASSLGMAETQYF. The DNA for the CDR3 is TGTGCCAGCAGCTTAGGAATGGCAGAGACCCAGTACTTC.

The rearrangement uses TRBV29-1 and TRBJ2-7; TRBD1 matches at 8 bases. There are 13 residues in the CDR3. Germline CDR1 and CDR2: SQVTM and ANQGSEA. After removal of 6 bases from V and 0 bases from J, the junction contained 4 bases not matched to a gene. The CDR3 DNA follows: TGCAGCGTGTCCGGGACAGGCTCCTACGAGCAGTACTTC. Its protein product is CSVSGTGSYEQYF.

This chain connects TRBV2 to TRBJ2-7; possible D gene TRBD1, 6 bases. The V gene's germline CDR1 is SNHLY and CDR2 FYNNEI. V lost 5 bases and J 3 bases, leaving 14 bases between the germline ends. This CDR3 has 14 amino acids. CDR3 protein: CASSSQGFGYEQYF. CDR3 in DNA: TGTGCCAGCAGTTCACAGGGATTCGGCTACGAGCAGTACTTC.

CDR3 sequence (DNA): TGTGCCAGCAGCTTGCGGGAAATAGGGGCCAACGTCCTGACTTTC. This gives the protein CASSLREIGANVLTF. The chain couples TRBV5-4 to TRBJ2-6; D is possibly TRBD2 (5 bases). V lost 1 base and J lost 4, with 9 bases in between. Germline CDR1 is SGHNT and CDR2 is YYREEE (reference sequence). This CDR3 is built from 15 residues.

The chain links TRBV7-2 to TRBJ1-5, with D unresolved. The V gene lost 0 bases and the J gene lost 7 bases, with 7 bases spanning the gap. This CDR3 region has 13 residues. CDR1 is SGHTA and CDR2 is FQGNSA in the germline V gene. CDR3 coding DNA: TGTGCCAGCAGCTTAGCCCCGAGACAGCCCCAGCATTTT. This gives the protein CASSLAPRQPQHF.

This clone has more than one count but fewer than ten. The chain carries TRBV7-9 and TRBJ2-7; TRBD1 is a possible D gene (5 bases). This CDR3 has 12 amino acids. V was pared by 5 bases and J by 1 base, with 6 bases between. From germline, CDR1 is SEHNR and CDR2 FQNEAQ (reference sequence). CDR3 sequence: CASSPGSYEQYF. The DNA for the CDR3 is TGTGCCAGCAGCCCAGGGTCCTACGAGCAGTACTTC. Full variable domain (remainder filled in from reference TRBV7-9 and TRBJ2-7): DTGVSQNPRHKITKRGQNVTFRCDPISEHNRLYWYRQTLGQGPEFLTYFQNEAQLEKSRLLSDRFSAERPKGSFSTLEIQRTEQGDSAMYLCASSPGSYEQYFGPGTRLTVT.

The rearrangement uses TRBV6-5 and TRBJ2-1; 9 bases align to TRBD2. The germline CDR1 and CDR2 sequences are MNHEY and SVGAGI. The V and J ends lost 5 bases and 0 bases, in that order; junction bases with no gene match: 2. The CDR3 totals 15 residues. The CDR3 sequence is CASSLAGNSYNEQFF. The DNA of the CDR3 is TGTGCCAGCAGTCTAGCGGGAAACTCCTACAATGAGCAGTTCTTC.

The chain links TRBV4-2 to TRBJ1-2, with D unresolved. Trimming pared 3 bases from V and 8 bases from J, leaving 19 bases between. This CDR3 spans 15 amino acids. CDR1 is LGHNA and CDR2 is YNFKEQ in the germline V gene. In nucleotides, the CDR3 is TGTGCCAGCAGCCAGAATGTTCCGCGCCGTAGAGGCTACACCTTC. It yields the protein CASSQNVPRRRGYTF.

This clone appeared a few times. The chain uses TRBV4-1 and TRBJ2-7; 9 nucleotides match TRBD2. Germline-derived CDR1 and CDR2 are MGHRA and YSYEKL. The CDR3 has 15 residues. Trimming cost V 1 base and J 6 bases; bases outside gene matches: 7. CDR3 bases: TGCGCCAGCAGCCAAGTAGGCGGGAGGGGTCTCGAGCAGTACTTC. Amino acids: CASSQVGGRGLEQYF.

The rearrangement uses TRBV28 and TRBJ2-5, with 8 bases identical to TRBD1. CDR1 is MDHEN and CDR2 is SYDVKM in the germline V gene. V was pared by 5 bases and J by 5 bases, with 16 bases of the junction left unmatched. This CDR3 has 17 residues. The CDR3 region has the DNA TGTGCCAGCAGTCCCTACGCCGGACAGGGTTCATGGGAGACCCAGTACTTC. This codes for CASSPYAGQGSWETQYF.

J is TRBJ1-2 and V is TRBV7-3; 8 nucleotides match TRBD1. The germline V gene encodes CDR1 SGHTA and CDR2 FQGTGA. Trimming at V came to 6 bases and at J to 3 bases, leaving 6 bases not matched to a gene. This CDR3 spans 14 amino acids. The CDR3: CASSYSTGDYGYTF. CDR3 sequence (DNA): TGTGCCAGCAGTTATTCGACAGGGGACTATGGCTACACCTTC.